The subject of this entry is one T cell receptor (beta chain). The sample is drawn from a study of blood T cell repertoires in COVID-19. Only in-frame clones appear in the TCRdb table, and some are missing; sequencing was by immunoSEQ multiplex PCR. Found here are roughly 90,000 clones, 75% to 85% of them singletons; the top ten hold over 9%. The origin of this receptor is an older woman with acute or convalescent COVID-19. Sequencing was performed on peripheral blood.

CDR3 amino acids: CASKGRQGASGELFF. CDR3 nucleotide sequence: TGTGCCAGTAAAGGGAGACAGGGGGCTTCCGGGGAGCTGTTTTTT. The chain couples TRBV19 to TRBJ2-2; TRBD1 matches at 10 bases. Germline V gene data show CDR1 as LNHDA and CDR2 as SQIVND (reference sequence). The CDR3 is made up of 15 amino acids. Losses at the gene ends were 7 bases for V and 6 bases for J; bases not matched to a gene: 8.